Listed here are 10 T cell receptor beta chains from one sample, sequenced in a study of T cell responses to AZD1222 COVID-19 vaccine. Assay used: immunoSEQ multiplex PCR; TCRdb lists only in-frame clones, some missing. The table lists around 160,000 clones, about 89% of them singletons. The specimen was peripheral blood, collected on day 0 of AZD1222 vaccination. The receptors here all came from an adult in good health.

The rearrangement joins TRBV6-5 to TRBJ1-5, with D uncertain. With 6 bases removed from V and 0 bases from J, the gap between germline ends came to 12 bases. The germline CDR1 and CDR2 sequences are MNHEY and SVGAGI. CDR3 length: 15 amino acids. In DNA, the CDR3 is TGTGCCAGCAGCATGTCCCCATTTAGCAATCAGCCCCAGCATTTT. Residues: CASSMSPFSNQPQHF.

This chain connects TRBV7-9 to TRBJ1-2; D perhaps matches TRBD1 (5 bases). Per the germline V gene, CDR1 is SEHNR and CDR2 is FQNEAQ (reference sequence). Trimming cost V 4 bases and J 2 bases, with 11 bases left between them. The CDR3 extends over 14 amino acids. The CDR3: CASSYDSVNYGYTF. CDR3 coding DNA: TGTGCCAGCAGCTACGACAGCGTCAACTATGGCTACACCTTC.

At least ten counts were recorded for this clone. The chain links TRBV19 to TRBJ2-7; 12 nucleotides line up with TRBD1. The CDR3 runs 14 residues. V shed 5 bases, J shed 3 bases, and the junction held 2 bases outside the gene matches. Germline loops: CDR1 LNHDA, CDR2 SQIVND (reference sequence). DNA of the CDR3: TGTGCCAGTAGTGGGACAGGGGGCGACTACGAGCAGTACTTC. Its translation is CASSGTGGDYEQYF. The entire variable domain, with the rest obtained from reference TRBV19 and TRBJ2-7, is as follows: DGGITQSPKYLFRKEGQNVTLSCEQNLNHDAMYWYRQDPGQGLRLIYYSQIVNDFQKGDIAEGYSVSREKKESFPLTVTSAQKNPTAFYLCASSGTGGDYEQYFGPGTRLTVT.

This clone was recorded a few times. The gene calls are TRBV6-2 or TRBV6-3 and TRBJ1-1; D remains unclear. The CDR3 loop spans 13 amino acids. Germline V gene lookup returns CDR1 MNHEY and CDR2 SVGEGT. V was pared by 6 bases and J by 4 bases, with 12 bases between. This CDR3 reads CASSLGILTEAFF. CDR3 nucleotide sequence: TGTGCCAGCAGCCTAGGGATTCTCACTGAAGCTTTCTTT.

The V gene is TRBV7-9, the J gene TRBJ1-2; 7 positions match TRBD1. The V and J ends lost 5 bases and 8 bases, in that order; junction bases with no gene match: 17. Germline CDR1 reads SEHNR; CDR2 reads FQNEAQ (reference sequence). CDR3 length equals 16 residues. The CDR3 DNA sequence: TGTGCCAGCAGCCTCGCAGCGGGCCGAATAGGGGGCGGCTACACCTTC. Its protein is CASSLAAGRIGGGYTF.

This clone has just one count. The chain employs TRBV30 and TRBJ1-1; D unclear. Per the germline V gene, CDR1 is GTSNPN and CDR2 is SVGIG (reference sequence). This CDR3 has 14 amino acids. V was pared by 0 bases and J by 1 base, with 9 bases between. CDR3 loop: CAWSVQPKNTEAFF. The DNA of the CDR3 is TGTGCCTGGAGTGTACAGCCGAAGAACACTGAAGCTTTCTTT.

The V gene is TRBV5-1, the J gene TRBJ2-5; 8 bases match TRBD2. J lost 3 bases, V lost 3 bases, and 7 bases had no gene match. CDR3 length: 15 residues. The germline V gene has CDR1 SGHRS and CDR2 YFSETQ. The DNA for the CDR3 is TGCGCCAGCAGCTCGGCCGGGACTAGGGAAGAGACCCAGTACTTC. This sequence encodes CASSSAGTREETQYF.

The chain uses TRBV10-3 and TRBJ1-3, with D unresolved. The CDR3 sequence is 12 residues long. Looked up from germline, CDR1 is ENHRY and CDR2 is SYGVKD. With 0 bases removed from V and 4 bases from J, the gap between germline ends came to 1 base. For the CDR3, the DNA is TGTGCCATCAGTGAGTCCGGAAACACCATATATTTT. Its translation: CAISESGNTIYF.

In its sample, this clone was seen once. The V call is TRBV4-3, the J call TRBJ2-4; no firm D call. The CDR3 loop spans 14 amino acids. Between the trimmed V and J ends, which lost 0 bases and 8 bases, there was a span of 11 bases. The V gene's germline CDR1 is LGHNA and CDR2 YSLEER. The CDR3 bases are TGCGCCAGCAGCCAAGAATCGCCCGGAGACATTCAGTACTTC. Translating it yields CASSQESPGDIQYF.

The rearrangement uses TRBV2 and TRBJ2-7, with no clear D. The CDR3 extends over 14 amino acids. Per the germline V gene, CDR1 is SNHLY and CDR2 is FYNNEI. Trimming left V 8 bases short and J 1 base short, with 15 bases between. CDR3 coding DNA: TGTGCCAGCCGAGCGCGCACCGATTCCTACGAGCAGTACTTC. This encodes CASRARTDSYEQYF.